Presented here are 7 T cell receptor beta chains from one specimen sequenced in a study of T-cell memory formation after mild COVID-19. TCRdb re-called the 5' RACE reads through MiXCR, storing one row per CDR3 protein. Among fewer than 140,000 distinct CDR3 sequences listed, around 11% were seen once. Sequencing was done on a sample of PBMCs or a T cell subset sorted from them (not recorded which). The receptors were sampled from an adult woman who had mild COVID-19 (a few samples of this study predate the infection). Cell type and time point are not known.

The chain recombines TRBV12-3 or TRBV12-4 with TRBJ2-5; D call uncertain. V dropped 3 bases and J dropped 1 base, with 9 bases sitting between them. The CDR3 spans 14 residues. The CDR3 nucleotides are TGTGCCAGCAGTTTGGTAGGCCCCCAAGAGACCCAGTACTTC. Residues: CASSLVGPQETQYF.

This chain links TRBV4-1 with TRBJ1-1; D is unclear. The CDR3 is 15 residues long. Trimming pared 0 bases from V and 1 base from J, leaving 9 bases between. Per the germline V gene, CDR1 is MGHRA and CDR2 is YSYEKL. The CDR3 DNA follows: TGCGCCAGCAGCCAAGAACAAACGTCGAACACTGAAGCTTTCTTT. Its protein is CASSQEQTSNTEAFF.

This rearrangement joins TRBV29-1 to TRBJ2-7; 7 bases fit TRBD1. Germline loops: CDR1 SQVTM, CDR2 ANQGSEA. The CDR3 covers 14 residues. Trimming at V came to 1 base and at J to 0 bases, leaving 3 bases not matched to a gene. CDR3 protein: CSVEGTGNSYEQYF. In DNA, the CDR3 is TGCAGCGTTGAAGGGACAGGCAACTCCTACGAGCAGTACTTC.

This clonotype has a handful of counts. This chain joins TRBV2 and TRBJ2-1; maybe TRBD2 (7 bases). CDR1 and CDR2 (germline): SNHLY, FYNNEI. The V gene lost 4 bases and the J gene lost 0 bases, with 13 bases spanning the gap. The CDR3 sequence is 16 residues long. CDR3 sequence: CASSGGLAASYNEQFF. CDR3 bases: TGTGCCAGCAGTGGGGGGCTAGCGGCCTCCTACAATGAGCAGTTCTTC.

This clonotype was observed at least ten times. This chain joins TRBV5-6 and TRBJ2-2; no firm D call. The germline V gene has CDR1 SGHDT and CDR2 YYEEEE. The CDR3 spans 12 residues. Between the trimmed V and J ends, which lost 6 bases and 2 bases, there was a span of 5 bases. The CDR3 region has the DNA TGTGCCAGCAACTATAACACCGGGGAGCTGTTTTTT. This codes for CASNYNTGELFF.

This clonotype was picked up a small number of times. The rearrangement uses TRBV5-5 and TRBJ2-1; possibly TRBD2 for D (6 bases). V was trimmed by 3 bases and J by 6 bases, leaving 7 bases between them. CDR1 and CDR2 (germline): SGHKS, YYEKEE (reference sequence). The CDR3 runs to 12 residues. CDR3 residues: CASSWDFNEQFF. CDR3 sequence (DNA): TGTGCCAGCAGCTGGGACTTCAATGAGCAGTTCTTC.

This clonotype was found many times. V is TRBV12-3 or TRBV12-4 and J is TRBJ2-1, with 8 bases matching TRBD2. CDR3 length equals 15 residues. Trimming removed 6 bases from V and 2 bases from J; junction bases left unmatched: 6. The DNA for the CDR3 is TGTGCCAGCAGGGATGCGGGGGGCCCCTACAATGAGCAGTTCTTC. Protein product: CASRDAGGPYNEQFF.